This section outlines one TCR beta chain sequence together with its context. Its cognate antigen is unknown. The sample comes from a study of T-cell memory formation after mild COVID-19. Study-level background: There were largely donor-specific TCR clusters. Findings and caveats of the study: Contracting clones localized mainly to CM and EM when CD4+ and mainly to EMRA when CD8+.

TCRdb passed the 5' RACE reads through MiXCR, listing each CDR3 protein once. The table has around 320,000 distinct CDR3 sequences, roughly 19% seen once. The sequence was collected from a young man who had mild COVID-19 (a few samples of this study predate the infection). Cell type and time point are not known. Sequencing input: PBMCs or a T cell subset sorted from them (not recorded which).

The CDR3 loop reads CASSIDRRQPQHF. CDR3 coding DNA: TGTGCCAGTAGTATCGACAGGCGCCAGCCCCAGCATTTT. The chain joins TRBV19 to TRBJ1-5, with D maybe TRBD1 (6 bases). CDR1 is LNHDA, CDR2 SQIVND, per germline (reference sequence). There are 13 residues in the CDR3. Trimming left V 3 bases short and J 7 bases short, with 10 bases between.